The present T cell receptor beta chain was sequenced within a study of beta chain features in type 1 diabetes. The CDR3 has 15 residues. Germline V gene sequence: CDR1 SGHNT, CDR2 YYREEE (reference sequence). V was pared by 0 bases and J by 1 base, with 5 bases between. Expressed TCRB transcripts got sequenced, as all isolated RNA was reverse transcribed. Clones were sequenced by immunoSEQ multiplex PCR, and TCRdb holds only the in-frame ones, with some missing. The sample records over 500,000 clones, 15% to 17% being singletons. Central memory, naive, regulatory and stem cell-like memory CD4+ cells were sorted by CD45RO/CCR7/CD25/CD127/CD95/CD27.

This sequence was found in a young man in good health. V gene TRBV5-4 combines with J gene TRBJ2-6; D uncertain. Sequences were obtained from naive CD4+ T cells from blood. The CDR3 reads CASSLAKSGANVLTF. The CDR3 DNA sequence: TGTGCCAGCAGCTTGGCTAAATCTGGGGCCAACGTCCTGACTTTC.